This T cell receptor beta chain appears in the sequencing data of a study of cytomegalovirus exposure and HLA in healthy donors. Study as a whole: Across almost 400 genotyped donors, about 80% landed in the Caucasian-associated ancestry cluster. Study results and caveats: An analysis was carried out at a later point. It showed that HLA-associated TCR beta chains were more clonally expanded than equally common non-associated chains.

Concerning this clone: Antigen unknown.

The PCR was carried out with 60 Vbeta primers and 13 Jbeta primers. TCRdb keeps only in-frame clones here, not all; method: immunoSEQ multiplex PCR. Here the sample spans around 180,000 clones, around 75% being singletons. Material: PBMCs. The TCR originated in a woman between 50 and 59 years old in good health and CMV-seronegative.

The DNA for the CDR3 is TGTGCCAGCAGCGAGACTAGCGGGAGTTCCTCCTACAATGAGCAGTTCTTC. It yields the protein CASSETSGSSSYNEQFF. This sequence joins TRBV9 and TRBJ2-1; 12 nucleotides align to TRBD2. From germline, CDR1 is SGDLS and CDR2 YYNGEE. This CDR3 has 17 residues. V was pared by 3 bases and J by 0 bases, with 4 bases of the junction left unmatched.